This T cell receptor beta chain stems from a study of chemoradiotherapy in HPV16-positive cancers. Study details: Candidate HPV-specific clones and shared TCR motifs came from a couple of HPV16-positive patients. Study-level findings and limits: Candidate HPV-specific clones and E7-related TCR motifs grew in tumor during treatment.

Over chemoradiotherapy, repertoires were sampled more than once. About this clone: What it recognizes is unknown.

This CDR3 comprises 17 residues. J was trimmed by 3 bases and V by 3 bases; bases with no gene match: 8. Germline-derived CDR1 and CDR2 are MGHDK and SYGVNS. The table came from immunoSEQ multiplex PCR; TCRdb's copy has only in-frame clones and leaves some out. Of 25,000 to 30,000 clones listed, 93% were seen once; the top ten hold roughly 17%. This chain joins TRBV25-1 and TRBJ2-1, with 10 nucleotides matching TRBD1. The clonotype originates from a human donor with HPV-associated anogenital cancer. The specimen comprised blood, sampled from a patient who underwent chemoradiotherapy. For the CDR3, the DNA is TGTGCCAGCAGTGATTCAACGGGACAGGGGCACTACAATGAGCAGTTCTTC. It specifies CASSDSTGQGHYNEQFF.